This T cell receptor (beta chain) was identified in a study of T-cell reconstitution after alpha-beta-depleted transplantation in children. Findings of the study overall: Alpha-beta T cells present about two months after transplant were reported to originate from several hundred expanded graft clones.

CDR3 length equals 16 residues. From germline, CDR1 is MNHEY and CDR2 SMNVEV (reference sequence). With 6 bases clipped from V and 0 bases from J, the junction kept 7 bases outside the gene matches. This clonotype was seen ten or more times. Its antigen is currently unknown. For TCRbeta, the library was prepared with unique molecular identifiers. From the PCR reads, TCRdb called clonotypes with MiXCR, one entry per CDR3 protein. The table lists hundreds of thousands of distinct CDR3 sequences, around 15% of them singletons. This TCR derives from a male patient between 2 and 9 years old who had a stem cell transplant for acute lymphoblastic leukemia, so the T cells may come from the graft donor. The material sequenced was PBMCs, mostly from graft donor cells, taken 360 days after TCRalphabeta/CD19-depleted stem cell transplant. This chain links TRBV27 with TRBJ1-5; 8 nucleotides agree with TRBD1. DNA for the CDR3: TGTGCCAGCAGGGGCAGGGGGCGGGATAGCAATCAGCCCCAGCATTTT. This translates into CASRGRGRDSNQPQHF.